This TCR beta chain was found in a study of blood T cell repertoires in COVID-19. CDR1 is SGHNT, CDR2 YYREEE, per germline (reference sequence). V was clipped by 3 bases and J by 5 bases, with 11 bases between them. This CDR3 region has 13 residues. Sequencing was performed with immunoSEQ multiplex PCR; in TCRdb, only in-frame clones are kept and a portion is missing. The sample yields 250,000 to 300,000 clones, 80% to 85% seen once. The age range of participants was 18 to 89 years, with residence in some 25 US areas. This chain links TRBV5-4 with TRBJ1-2, with a tentative D call TRBD1 (6 bases). The specimen sequenced was PBMCs or T cells enriched from blood (not recorded which). The sequence was obtained from a man aged 45 to 65 who had recovered from COVID-19. The CDR3 nucleotides read TGTGCCAGCAGCTCAACAGGGATATATGGCTACACCTTC. Translated, it gives CASSSTGIYGYTF.